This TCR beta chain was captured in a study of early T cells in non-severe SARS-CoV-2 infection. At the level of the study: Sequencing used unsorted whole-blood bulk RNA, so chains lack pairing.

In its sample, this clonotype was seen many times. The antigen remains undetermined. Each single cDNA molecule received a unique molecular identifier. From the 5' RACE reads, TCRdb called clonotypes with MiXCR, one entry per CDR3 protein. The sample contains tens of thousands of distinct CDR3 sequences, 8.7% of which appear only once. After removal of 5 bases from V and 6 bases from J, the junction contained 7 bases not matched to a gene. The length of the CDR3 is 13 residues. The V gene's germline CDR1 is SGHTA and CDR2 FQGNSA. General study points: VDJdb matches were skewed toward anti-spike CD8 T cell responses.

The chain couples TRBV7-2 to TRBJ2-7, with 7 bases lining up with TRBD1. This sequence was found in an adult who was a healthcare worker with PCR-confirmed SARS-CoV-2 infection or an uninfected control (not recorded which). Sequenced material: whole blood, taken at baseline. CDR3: CASSARQGGEQYF. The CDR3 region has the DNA TGTGCCAGCAGCGCACGACAGGGCGGCGAGCAGTACTTC.